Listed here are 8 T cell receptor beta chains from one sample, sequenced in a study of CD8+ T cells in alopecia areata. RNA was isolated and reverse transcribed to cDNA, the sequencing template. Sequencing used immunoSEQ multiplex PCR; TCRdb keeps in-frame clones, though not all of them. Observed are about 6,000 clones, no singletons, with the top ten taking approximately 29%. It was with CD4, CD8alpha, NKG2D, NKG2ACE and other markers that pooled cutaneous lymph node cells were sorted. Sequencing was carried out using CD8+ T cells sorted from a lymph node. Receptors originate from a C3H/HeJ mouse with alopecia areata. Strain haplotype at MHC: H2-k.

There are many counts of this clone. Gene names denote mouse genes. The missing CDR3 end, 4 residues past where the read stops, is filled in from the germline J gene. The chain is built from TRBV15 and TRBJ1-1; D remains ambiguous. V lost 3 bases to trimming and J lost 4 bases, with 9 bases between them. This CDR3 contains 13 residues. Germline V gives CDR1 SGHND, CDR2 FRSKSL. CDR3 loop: CASSFGPLTEVFF. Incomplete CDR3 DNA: TGTGCCAGCAGTTTTGGTCCCCTCACA.

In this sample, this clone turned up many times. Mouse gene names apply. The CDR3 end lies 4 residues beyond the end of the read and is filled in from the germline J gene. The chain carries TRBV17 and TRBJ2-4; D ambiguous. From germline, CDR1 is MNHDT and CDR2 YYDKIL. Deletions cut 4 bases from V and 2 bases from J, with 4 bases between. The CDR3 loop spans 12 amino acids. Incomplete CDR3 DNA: TGTGCTAGCAGTACCAATCAAAAC. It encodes CASSTNQN. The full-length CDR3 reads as CASSTNQNTLYF.

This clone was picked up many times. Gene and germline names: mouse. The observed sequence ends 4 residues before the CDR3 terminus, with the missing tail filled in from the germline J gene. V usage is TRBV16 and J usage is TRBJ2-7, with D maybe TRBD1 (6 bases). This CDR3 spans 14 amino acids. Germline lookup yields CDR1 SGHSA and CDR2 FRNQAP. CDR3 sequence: CASSLDRGQYEQYF. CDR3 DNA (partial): TGTGCAAGCAGCTTAGATAGGGGACAATAT.

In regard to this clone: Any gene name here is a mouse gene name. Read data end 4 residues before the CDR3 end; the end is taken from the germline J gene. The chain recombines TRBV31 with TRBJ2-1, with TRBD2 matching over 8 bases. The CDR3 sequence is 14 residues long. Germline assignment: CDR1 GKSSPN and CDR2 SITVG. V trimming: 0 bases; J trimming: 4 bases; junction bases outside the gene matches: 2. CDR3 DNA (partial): TGTGCCTGGAGTCTGGGGGGGGCTTATGCT. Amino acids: CAWSLGGAYA. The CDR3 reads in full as CAWSLGGAYAEQFF. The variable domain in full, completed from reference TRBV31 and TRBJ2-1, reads AQTIHQWPVAEIKAVGSPLSLGCTIKGKSSPNLYWYWQATGGTLQQLFYSITVGQVESVVQLNLSASRPKDDQFILSTEKLLLSHSGFYLCAWSLGGAYAEQFFGPGTRLTVL.

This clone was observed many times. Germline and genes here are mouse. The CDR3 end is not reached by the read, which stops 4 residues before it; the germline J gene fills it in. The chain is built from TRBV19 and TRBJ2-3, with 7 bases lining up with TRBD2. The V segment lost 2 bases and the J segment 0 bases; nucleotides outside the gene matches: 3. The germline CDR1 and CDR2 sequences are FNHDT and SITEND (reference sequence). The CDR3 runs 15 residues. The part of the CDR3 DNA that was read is TGTGCCAGCAGTATCTGGGGGTCTAGTGCAGAA. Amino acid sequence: CASSIWGSSAE. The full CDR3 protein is CASSIWGSSAETLYF.

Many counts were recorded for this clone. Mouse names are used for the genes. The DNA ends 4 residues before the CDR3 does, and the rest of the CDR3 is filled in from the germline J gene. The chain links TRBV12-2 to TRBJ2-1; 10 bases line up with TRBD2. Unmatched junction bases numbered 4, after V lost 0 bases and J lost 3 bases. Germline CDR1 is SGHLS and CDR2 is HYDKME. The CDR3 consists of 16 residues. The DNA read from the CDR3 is TGTGCCAGCTCTCTCGAGGACTGGGGGACCTATGCT. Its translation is CASSLEDWGTYA. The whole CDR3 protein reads CASSLEDWGTYAEQFF.

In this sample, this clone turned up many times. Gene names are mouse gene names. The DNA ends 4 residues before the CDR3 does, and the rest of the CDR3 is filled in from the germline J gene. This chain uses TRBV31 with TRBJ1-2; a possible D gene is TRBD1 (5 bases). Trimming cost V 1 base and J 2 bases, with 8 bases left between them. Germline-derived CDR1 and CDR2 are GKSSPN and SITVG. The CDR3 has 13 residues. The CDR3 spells CAWSQGRNSDYTF. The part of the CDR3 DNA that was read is TGTGCCTGGAGTCAGGGGCGCAACTCC.

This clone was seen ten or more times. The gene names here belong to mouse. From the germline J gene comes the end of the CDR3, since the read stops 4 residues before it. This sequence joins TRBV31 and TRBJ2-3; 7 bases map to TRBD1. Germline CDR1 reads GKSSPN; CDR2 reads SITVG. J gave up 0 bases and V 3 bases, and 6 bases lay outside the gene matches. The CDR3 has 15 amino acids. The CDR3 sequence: CAWSRGQTSAETLYF. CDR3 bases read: TGTGCCTGGAGCCGGGGACAGACTAGTGCAGAA.